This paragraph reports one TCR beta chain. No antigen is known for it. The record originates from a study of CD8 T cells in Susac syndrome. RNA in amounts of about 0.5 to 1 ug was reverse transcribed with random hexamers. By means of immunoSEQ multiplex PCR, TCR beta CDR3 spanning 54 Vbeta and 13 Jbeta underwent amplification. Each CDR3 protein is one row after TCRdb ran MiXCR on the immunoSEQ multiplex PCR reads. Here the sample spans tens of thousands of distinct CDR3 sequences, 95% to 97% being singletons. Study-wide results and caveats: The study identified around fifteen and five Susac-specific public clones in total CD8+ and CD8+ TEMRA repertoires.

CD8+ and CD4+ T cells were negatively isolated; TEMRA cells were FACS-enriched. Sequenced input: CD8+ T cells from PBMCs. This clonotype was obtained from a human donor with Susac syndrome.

This CDR3 is CASSYQGTQNTEAFF. The DNA for the CDR3 is TGTGCCAGCAGCTATCAGGGGACCCAGAACACTGAAGCTTTCTTT. The rearrangement joins TRBV11-3 to TRBJ1-1, with D perhaps TRBD1 (6 bases). The V end lost 4 bases, the J end lost 1 base, and 13 bases lay between the germline ends. Germline CDR1 and CDR2: SGHNT and YENEEA. The CDR3 extends over 15 amino acids.